This entry lists 27 T cell receptor beta chains sequenced from one sample in a study of Graves' ophthalmopathy and Graves' hyperthyroidism. Amplification of the TCR beta CDR3 regions used RNA transcripts (as template). HTBI primers were employed in first-round RT-PCR, then a second-round multiplex PCR followed. TCRdb called the multiplex PCR reads again in MiXCR, with one record for every CDR3 protein. The data contain approximately 700,000 distinct CDR3 sequences, about 41% of them singletons. Source material: peripheral blood. The receptors shown here come from an adult man with Graves' ophthalmopathy.

In this sample, this clonotype turned up many times. The chain is built from TRBV7-9 and TRBJ1-2, with 10 positions matching TRBD1. Germline-derived CDR1 and CDR2 are SEHNR and FQNEAQ (reference sequence). V lost 1 base and J lost 8; bases outside the gene matches: 13. This CDR3 contains 17 residues. The DNA for the CDR3 is TGTGCCAGCAGCTTAGGAGTCGGGACAGGGGCAGAGTTGGGCTACACCTTC. As protein: CASSLGVGTGAELGYTF.

The chain carries TRBV25-1 and TRBJ1-2; 8 bases align to TRBD1. Trimming at V came to 3 bases and at J to 10 bases, leaving 13 bases not matched to a gene. This CDR3 contains 15 residues. Per germline, CDR1 MGHDK and CDR2 SYGVNS. The CDR3 DNA is TGTGCCAGCAGTGAGGGGACAGGTCTGCCGGGAATCTACACCTTC. Amino acid sequence: CASSEGTGLPGIYTF.

In this sample, this clonotype turned up many times. The rearrangement joins TRBV6-1 to TRBJ1-5; D remains ambiguous. CDR3 length: 12 residues. The germline gives CDR1 MNHNS, CDR2 SASEGT. V lost 7 bases, J lost 3 bases, and 7 bases lay in between. The CDR3 protein is CASIGINQPQHF. DNA of the CDR3: TGTGCCAGCATAGGGATCAATCAGCCCCAGCATTTT.

The chain employs TRBV2 and TRBJ1-2; TRBD1 matches at 10 bases. After removal of 8 bases from V and 0 bases from J, the junction contained 3 bases not matched to a gene. Per the germline V gene, CDR1 is SNHLY and CDR2 is FYNNEI. The CDR3 consists of 14 residues. CDR3 sequence reads: CASFGQGANYGYTF. The DNA for the CDR3 is TGTGCCAGCTTCGGACAGGGGGCTAACTATGGCTACACCTTC.

This chain joins TRBV7-9 and TRBJ1-2; a weak D match, TRBD1 (5 bases). CDR1 and CDR2 (germline): SEHNR, FQNEAQ (reference sequence). This CDR3 has 12 residues. Trimming removed 8 bases at V and 3 bases at J, with 10 bases between. The CDR3 nucleotides read TGTGCCAGCGTGGACAAGTACTATGGCTACACCTTC. Translation: CASVDKYYGYTF.

Regarding this clonotype: Sequence at one end of the junction differs from germline and may be a read error. The rearrangement joins TRBV10-3 to TRBJ2-7; 8 bases are a match to TRBD1. The CDR3 has 14 residues. Germline V lookup: CDR1 ENHRY, CDR2 SYGVKD. CDR3 loop: CASSDAGTGDEQYF. For the CDR3, the DNA is TGTGCCAGCAGTGACGCCGGGACAGGCGACGAGCAGTACTTC.

Note on this clonotype: Given a much more abundant clone one base away, this may be a read error. This chain connects TRBV5-1 to TRBJ2-2; unclear D gene. CDR1 and CDR2 (germline): SGHRS, YFSETQ. V gave up 0 bases and J gave up 3 bases, with 6 bases separating them. This CDR3 has 14 amino acids. The CDR3 nucleotides read TGCGCCAGCAGCTTGGCGGCGGACACCGGGGAGCTGTTTTTT. This gives the protein CASSLAADTGELFF.

The genes are TRBV25-1 and TRBJ2-6; possible D gene TRBD1, 5 bases. The CDR3 has 21 amino acids. Trimming stripped 6 bases from V and 2 bases from J, with 29 bases between. Germline values: CDR1 MGHDK, CDR2 SYGVNS. Written as DNA, the CDR3 is TGTGCCAGCAGCAATCCCCTCTCGGGCAGGGCCGTTCGCACTGGGGCCAACGTCCTGACTTTC. As protein: CASSNPLSGRAVRTGANVLTF.

V usage is TRBV4-2 and J usage is TRBJ1-1; maybe TRBD1 (5 bases). The CDR3 is 16 amino acids. Deletions cut 0 bases from V and 10 bases from J, with 21 bases between. From germline, CDR1 is LGHNA and CDR2 YNFKEQ. The chain's CDR3 is CASSQDLEFRVSGAFF. In DNA, the CDR3 is TGTGCCAGCAGCCAAGATTTGGAGTTCAGGGTATCTGGAGCTTTCTTT.

This clonotype was seen more than once but under ten times. This may arise from a read error, as a much more abundant clone is one base away. The chain combines TRBV7-2 with TRBJ1-2, with a possible D match to TRBD1 (5 bases). Germline V gene sequence: CDR1 SGHTA, CDR2 FQGNSA. CDR3 size: 14 residues. As DNA, the CDR3 is TGTGCCGGCAGAAAGACAGCTCTCCCTGATGGCTACACCTTC. Its protein is CAGRKTALPDGYTF.

This clonotype was seen a single time. Written as DNA, the CDR3 is TGTGCCAGCAGCCGCCAGGGGAGCTGGGAGCAGTACTTC. Its translation: CASSRQGSWEQYF. The chain couples TRBV7-9 to TRBJ2-7; D may be TRBD1 (6 bases). The germline CDR1 and CDR2 sequences are SEHNR and FQNEAQ (reference sequence). Trimming cost V 5 bases and J 7 bases, with 15 bases left between them. CDR3 length: 13 residues.

This clonotype was picked up many times. The rearrangement uses TRBV19 and TRBJ1-2; 7 bases are shared with TRBD1. Looked up from germline, CDR1 is LNHDA and CDR2 is SQIVND (reference sequence). The CDR3 extends over 15 amino acids. With V trimmed by 1 base and J by 4 bases, 6 bases remained unmatched. The CDR3: CASSIGARGFYGYTF. CDR3 nucleotide sequence: TGTGCCAGTAGTATAGGAGCCAGGGGGTTCTATGGCTACACCTTC.

A word on this clonotype: At one of its ends the junction is not consistent with the germline gene, which may arise from a read error. CDR3 nucleotide sequence: TGTGCCAGCAGCCTAAGCGGGACGTGGTTCTTC. Translated, it gives CASSLSGTWFF. The gene calls are TRBV12-3 or TRBV12-4 and TRBJ2-5; 7 positions match TRBD2. The CDR3 consists of 11 residues.

V usage is TRBV10-3 and J usage is TRBJ2-1; D is possibly TRBD2 (5 bases). Trimming removed 6 bases at V and 5 bases at J, with 14 bases between. Germline assignment: CDR1 ENHRY and CDR2 SYGVKD. CDR3 size: 14 residues. The CDR3, as DNA: TGTGCCATCAGCGGACTTGCGGTCGACAATGAGCAGTTCTTC. Translating gives CAISGLAVDNEQFF.

This clonotype came up a few times. J is TRBJ2-7 and V is TRBV19, with TRBD2 as a possible D gene (6 bases). Germline loops: CDR1 LNHDA, CDR2 SQIVND (reference sequence). V was trimmed by 9 bases and J by 3 bases, leaving 24 bases between them. There are 16 residues in the CDR3. Here the CDR3 reads CASSYLSGGEYYEQYF. For the CDR3, the DNA is TGTGCCAGCAGTTACTTATCCGGCGGGGAGTACTACGAGCAGTACTTC.

This sequence joins TRBV29-1 and TRBJ1-6; D gene ambiguous. Germline V gene lookup returns CDR1 SQVTM and CDR2 ANQGSEA. This CDR3 comprises 12 residues. V gave up 3 bases and J gave up 10 bases, with 10 bases separating them. The CDR3 DNA reads as TGCAGCGTTGACACGGAAGAATCACCCCTCCACTTT. Its protein is CSVDTEESPLHF.

CDR3 in DNA: TGTGCCAGCAGTAGCGGACAGGGGAAGTTCGAGACCCAGTACTTC. Translation: CASSSGQGKFETQYF. This sequence joins TRBV6-1 and TRBJ2-5, with TRBD1 matching 9 bases. Germline V lookup: CDR1 MNHNS, CDR2 SASEGT. V shed 5 bases, J shed 5 bases, and the junction held 9 bases outside the gene matches. The CDR3 has 15 residues.

The sample holds a few counts of this clonotype. The rearrangement joins TRBV10-3 to TRBJ2-1; 7 bases are a match to TRBD2. The CDR3 has 16 residues. V was pared by 6 bases and J by 6 bases, with 14 bases of the junction left unmatched. Germline values: CDR1 ENHRY, CDR2 SYGVKD. This CDR3 reads CAIRETLAGSVNEQFF. The CDR3 region has the DNA TGTGCCATCAGGGAGACATTAGCGGGCTCGGTCAATGAGCAGTTCTTC.

In this sample, this clonotype turned up a few times. The chain joins TRBV5-4 to TRBJ2-7, with D uncertain. This CDR3 spans 12 amino acids. V lost 2 bases and J 4 bases, leaving 7 bases between the germline ends. Germline V gene data show CDR1 as SGHNT and CDR2 as YYREEE (reference sequence). The CDR3 sequence is CASSFNLYEQYF. As DNA, the CDR3 is TGTGCCAGCAGCTTCAACCTTTACGAGCAGTACTTC.

This clonotype occurred many times. This sequence joins TRBV10-3 and TRBJ1-5, with 8 bases identical to TRBD1. The trim removed 0 bases at V and 2 bases at J, leaving 3 bases unmatched. This CDR3 spans 16 amino acids. Germline V gives CDR1 ENHRY, CDR2 SYGVKD. The CDR3 loop is CAISESDREGNQPQHF. CDR3 sequence (DNA): TGTGCCATCAGTGAGTCGGACAGGGAAGGCAATCAGCCCCAGCATTTT.

This clonotype occurred a few times. The chain employs TRBV7-9 and TRBJ2-5, with 7 nucleotides matching TRBD2. J was trimmed by 5 bases and V by 8 bases; bases with no gene match: 14. CDR3 length: 15 amino acids. The V gene's germline CDR1 is SEHNR and CDR2 FQNEAQ (reference sequence). The CDR3 spells CASRAPGGLVETQYF. In DNA, the CDR3 is TGTGCCAGCCGCGCACCCGGGGGGTTGGTGGAGACCCAGTACTTC.

The table lists this clonotype with a few counts. The gene calls are TRBV18 and TRBJ1-2, with D unresolved. The germline CDR1 and CDR2 sequences are KGHSH and LQKENI. The CDR3 runs 12 residues. With 3 bases removed from V and 5 bases from J, the gap between germline ends came to 7 bases. The chain's CDR3 is CASSPARYGYTF. The CDR3 nucleotides read TGTGCCAGCTCACCGGCCAGATATGGCTACACCTTC.

The chain couples TRBV15 to TRBJ1-6, with 9 bases that match TRBD1. This CDR3 contains 17 residues. The V gene's germline CDR1 is LNHNV and CDR2 YYDKDF (reference sequence). V lost 3 bases, J lost 5 bases, and 8 bases stayed unmatched. CDR3 in amino acids: CATSSLRTGENNSPLHF. The CDR3 coding sequence is TGTGCCACCAGCAGCCTCCGGACAGGGGAAAATAATTCACCCCTCCACTTT.

Turning to this clonotype: Being one base from a much bigger clone, this may be a read error. This rearrangement joins TRBV10-3 to TRBJ2-5; 9 nucleotides agree with TRBD2. Looked up from germline, CDR1 is ENHRY and CDR2 is SYGVKD. This CDR3 is 16 amino acids long. The CDR3, as DNA: TGTGTCATCAGTGGGCGGGGGGGCCATTTCCAAGAGACCCAGTACTTC. This translates into CVISGRGGHFQETQYF.

About this clonotype itself: A single base separates this from a much larger clone, so it may be a read error. CDR3 in DNA: TGCGCCAGCAGCTATGAGGAGGACTACGAGCAGCACTTC. Residues: CASSYEEDYEQHF. The rearrangement links TRBV5-1 to TRBJ2-7, with D possibly matching TRBD2 (6 bases). The CDR3 loop spans 13 amino acids. Per the germline V gene, CDR1 is SGHRS and CDR2 is YFSETQ.

V gene TRBV5-1 combines with J gene TRBJ2-3, with TRBD2 matching over 9 bases. This CDR3 region has 15 residues. J lost 6 bases, V lost 0 bases, and 5 bases had no gene match. Germline V gives CDR1 SGHRS, CDR2 YFSETQ. CDR3 sequence (DNA): TGCGCCAGCAGCTTGGGGCTAGCGGGACCGGATACGCAGTATTTT. It is translated as CASSLGLAGPDTQYF.

V usage is TRBV7-9 and J usage is TRBJ2-3; 7 nucleotides line up with TRBD2. This CDR3 has 17 residues. V shed 2 bases, J shed 3 bases, and the junction held 11 bases outside the gene matches. Germline CDR1 SEHNR, CDR2 FQNEAQ (reference sequence). The CDR3 DNA reads TGTGCCAGCAGCTTAACTCGGGCGGGAGAACGGACAGATACGCAGTATTTT. This encodes CASSLTRAGERTDTQYF.